The 10 T cell receptor beta chains reported below all come from one sample, sequenced in a study of Graves' ophthalmopathy and Graves' hyperthyroidism. Amplification targeted the TCR beta CDR3 regions, with RNA transcripts as the source material. Second-round multiplex PCR came after a first-round RT-PCR that employed HTBI primers. TCRdb analysed the multiplex PCR reads with MiXCR anew, one entry per CDR3 protein. The table has just over 600,000 distinct CDR3 sequences, over 20% seen once. Sequences were obtained from peripheral blood. Source of these receptors: a woman aged 18-29 years with stable Graves' hyperthyroidism. Some clones in this sample may be carry-over from other donors' samples.

In regard to this clonotype: The junction departs from germline at one end; a sequencing error may be responsible. The chain joins TRBV7-9 to TRBJ2-5, with TRBD1 identical over 7 bases. Germline V lookup: CDR1 SEHNR, CDR2 FQNEAQ (reference sequence). The CDR3 runs to 14 residues. In DNA form, the CDR3 reads TGTGCCAGCAGCCCCGACAGGGTGCAAGTGACCCAGTACTTC. The encoded protein is CASSPDRVQVTQYF. The full variable domain, in which reference TRBV7-9 and TRBJ2-5 provide the parts outside the CDR3, is DTGVSQNPRHKITKRGQNVTFRCDPISEHNRLYWYRQTLGQGPEFLTYFQNEAQLEKSRLLSDRFSAERPKGSFSTLEIQRTEQGDSAMYLCASSPDRVQVTQYFGPGTRLLVL.

This clonotype was recorded many times. The chain joins TRBV20-1 to TRBJ2-7; the D gene is possibly TRBD2 (5 bases). CDR3 length: 12 residues. The germline CDR1 and CDR2 sequences are DFQATT and SNEGSKA (reference sequence). Trimming shortened V by 4 bases and J by 2 bases, and 9 bases separated the two germline ends. CDR3 protein: CSAKRGTYEQYF. In DNA, the CDR3 is TGCAGTGCTAAACGGGGTACCTACGAGCAGTACTTC.

This clonotype was detected many times. The V and J genes are TRBV3-1 and TRBJ1-6, with D uncertain. V was cut by 0 bases and J by 9 bases, with 12 bases left in between. Germline-derived CDR1 and CDR2 are LGHDT and YNNKEL (reference sequence). This CDR3 contains 15 residues. The CDR3 DNA sequence: TGTGCCAGCAGCCAAGACTTATTCCCCTCTTCACCCCTCCACTTT. It specifies CASSQDLFPSSPLHF.

At least ten counts were recorded for this clonotype. The V and J genes are TRBV2 and TRBJ1-1; TRBD1 aligns across 8 bases. The V segment lost 4 bases and the J segment 3 bases; nucleotides outside the gene matches: 13. Looked up from germline, CDR1 is SNHLY and CDR2 is FYNNEI. The CDR3 runs 17 residues. This CDR3 is CASSGIRGPGWDTEAFF. CDR3 bases: TGTGCCAGCAGTGGTATCAGGGGGCCCGGGTGGGACACTGAAGCTTTCTTT.

This clonotype was seen ten or more times. V gene TRBV28 combines with J gene TRBJ2-7, with D tentatively TRBD2 (6 bases). The CDR3 runs to 16 residues. Trimming left V 6 bases short and J 4 bases short, with 22 bases between. Germline V CDR1 and CDR2: MDHEN, SYDVKM. The CDR3 coding sequence is TGTGCCAGCAGCGTGTTGGGAGACGGGAGTCCTTACGAGCAGTACTTC. It encodes CASSVLGDGSPYEQYF.

The sample holds a few counts of this clonotype. The J gene is TRBJ2-3, the V gene TRBV24-1; D is unresolved. This CDR3 spans 14 amino acids. CDR1 and CDR2 (germline): KGHDR, SFDVKD. V gave up 3 bases and J gave up 4 bases, with 10 bases separating them. CDR3 in amino acids: CATSDTITADTQYF. Written as DNA, the CDR3 is TGTGCCACCAGTGATACCATAACGGCAGATACGCAGTATTTT.

This rearrangement joins TRBV6-2 or TRBV6-3 to TRBJ1-6, with 9 bases fitting TRBD1. V shed 6 bases and J 9 bases; nucleotides not matched to a gene: 6. The length of the CDR3 is 14 residues. In germline, CDR1 is MNHEY, CDR2 SVGEGT. This CDR3 is CASSRQGDSSPLHF. In DNA form, the CDR3 reads TGTGCCAGCAGCAGACAGGGGGACAGTTCACCCCTCCACTTT.

This chain connects TRBV12-3 or TRBV12-4 to TRBJ2-5; unclear D gene. The ends were cut back, 8 bases at V and 0 bases at J, with 10 bases in the middle. The CDR3 runs 13 residues. CDR3 nucleotide sequence: TGTGCCAGCCGGTATAGGAACCAAGAGACCCAGTACTTC. Its translation: CASRYRNQETQYF.

There are many counts of this clonotype. The chain joins TRBV12-3 or TRBV12-4 to TRBJ2-7; 13 nucleotides match TRBD2. There are 14 residues in the CDR3. V gave up 6 bases and J gave up 7 bases; unmatched junction bases: 6. The CDR3, as DNA: TGTGCCAGCAGCGGACTAGCGGGAGCTTTTGAGCAGTACTTC. Protein product: CASSGLAGAFEQYF.

This clonotype showed up many times. The chain carries TRBV19 and TRBJ2-5; 7 bases are a match to TRBD1. This CDR3 has 13 residues. CDR1 and CDR2 from the germline V gene are LNHDA and SQIVND (reference sequence). J lost 2 bases, V lost 6 bases, and 3 bases had no gene match. CDR3 DNA sequence: TGTGCCAGTAGGGCCAGGGGGCAAGAGACCCAGTACTTC. It is translated as CASRARGQETQYF.